This T cell receptor beta chain stems from a study of graft-versus-host responses after intestinal transplantation. About the research overall: Induction using anti-thymocyte globulin, followed by tacrolimus and steroids for roughly 3 years, was given to all recipients. Whole-study results and caveats: Allograft graft-versus-host to host-versus-graft clonal ratios ran high in patients with graft-donor T cell macrochimerism. GvH clones occurred in recipient marrow; some first appeared in ileum or blood. Early HvG declines after transplant were associated with peak circulating GvH clone levels.

Concerning this clone itself: Its antigen is undetermined.

Assay: immunoSEQ multiplex PCR; the TCRdb copy retains only in-frame clones and omits some. This repertoire shows 75,000 to 100,000 clones, roughly 92% found once; its top ten account for roughly 0.15%. The sample was unstimulated CD4+ T cells sorted from spleen or lymph node cells, taken before intestinal transplant. The sequence came from a human donor who received an intestinal transplant.

CDR3 in amino acids: CASSYSGQDEQFF. The CDR3 DNA is TGTGCCAGCAGTTACTCGGGGCAGGATGAGCAGTTCTTC. The chain combines TRBV6-5 with TRBJ2-1; TRBD1 is a possible D gene (5 bases). The length of the CDR3 is 13 residues. V was trimmed by 0 bases and J by 8 bases, leaving 8 bases between them. Germline lookup yields CDR1 MNHEY and CDR2 SVGAGI.